The sequence of this T cell receptor beta chain was determined in a study of blood T cell repertoires in COVID-19. The overall study: COVID-19 samples, acute and convalescent, were from the United States, Italy and Spain.

The study recruited people aged 18 to 89 years across about two dozen US areas. The CDR3 sequence is 13 residues long. V lost 7 bases, J lost 0 bases, and 9 bases lay in between. From germline, CDR1 is SNHLY and CDR2 FYNNEI. Here immunoSEQ multiplex PCR was the method, and the copy in TCRdb shows in-frame clones only, minus some. The data contain more than 350,000 clones, around 91% of them singletons. This rearrangement joins TRBV2 to TRBJ1-1, with D perhaps TRBD1 (5 bases). Sequencing used PBMCs or T cells enriched from blood (not recorded which). The receptor was derived from a man aged 18 to 35 who had recovered from COVID-19. The CDR3 here is CASTEGVNTEAFF. CDR3 coding DNA: TGTGCCAGCACCGAAGGGGTGAACACTGAAGCTTTCTTT.